These 7 T cell receptor beta chains came from one sample sequenced in a study of CD8 T cells in ankylosing spondylitis. General observations from the study: Made up of about eight highly homologous variants, a TCR beta motif appeared characteristic of ankylosing spondylitis blood.

Via MiXCR, TCRdb re-called the 5' RACE reads, giving one row per CDR3 protein. The sample comprises around 770,000 distinct CDR3 sequences, approximately 10% of which are singletons, and just over 0.5% rests with the top ten. The antigens for these receptors are not known. The sample comprised blood, either unsorted or a sorted T cell fraction (not recorded which). The receptors come from a male donor with ankylosing spondylitis.

This clonotype was observed a handful of times. The chain combines TRBV4-3 with TRBJ2-3, with D tentatively TRBD1 or TRBD2 (5 bases each). CDR1 is LGHNA and CDR2 is YSLEER in the germline V gene. V lost 1 base and J 0 bases, leaving 14 bases between the germline ends. The CDR3 has 17 residues. CDR3 sequence: CASSQGPGTYSTDTQYF. CDR3 in DNA: TGCGCCAGCAGCCAAGGCCCAGGGACGTATAGCACAGATACGCAGTATTTT.

The chain uses TRBV20-1 and TRBJ2-5; D call uncertain. V was clipped by 5 bases and J by 5 bases, with 18 bases between them. The CDR3 contains 14 residues. Germline V gene sequence: CDR1 DFQATT, CDR2 SNEGSKA (reference sequence). For the CDR3, the DNA is TGCAGTGCTTCCGGACGGCCCAGCCACGAGACCCAGTACTTC. Translated: CSASGRPSHETQYF.

This clonotype was detected ten times or more. V and J are TRBV5-1 and TRBJ2-1; no clear D gene. Trimming removed 2 bases from V and 6 bases from J, with 6 bases in between. Germline loops: CDR1 SGHRS, CDR2 YFSETQ. The CDR3 length is 12 residues. The CDR3, as DNA: TGCGCCAGCAGCTTCTGGCTCAATGAGCAGTTCTTC. Its protein product is CASSFWLNEQFF. Full variable domain (missing parts from reference TRBV5-1 and TRBJ2-1): KAGVTQTPRYLIKTRGQQVTLSCSPISGHRSVSWYQQTPGQGLQFLFEYFSETQRNKGNFPGRFSGRQFSNSRSEMNVSTLELGDSALYLCASSFWLNEQFFGPGTRLTVL.

V usage is TRBV4-3 and J usage is TRBJ1-1, with D maybe TRBD1 (6 bases). Trimming took 0 bases from V and 1 from J, leaving 15 bases between them. The CDR3 is made up of 17 amino acids. CDR1 LGHNA and CDR2 YSLEER come from the germline V gene. The CDR3 region has the DNA TGCGCCAGCAGCCAAGATGGATACAGGGCCTCGAACACTGAAGCTTTCTTT. Translation: CASSQDGYRASNTEAFF.

The chain joins TRBV20-1 to TRBJ2-5, with 13 bases lining up with TRBD2. J was trimmed by 4 bases and V by 3 bases; bases with no gene match: 5. CDR3 length: 15 amino acids. Germline values: CDR1 DFQATT, CDR2 SNEGSKA (reference sequence). The CDR3 bases are TGCAGTGCTAGGGACGGGACTAGCGGGGCAGAGACCCAGTACTTC. It codes for CSARDGTSGAETQYF.

This clonotype was found a few times. V and J are TRBV7-9 and TRBJ2-1, with D possibly matching TRBD1 (5 bases). The V gene lost 10 bases and the J gene lost 6 bases, with 16 bases spanning the gap. The V gene's germline CDR1 is SEHNR and CDR2 FQNEAQ (reference sequence). The CDR3 runs 13 residues. The CDR3 protein is CATFIRGGNEQFF. CDR3 nucleotide sequence: TGTGCCACCTTCATAAGGGGCGGCAATGAGCAGTTCTTC.

This CDR3 reads CASSQNGGETQYF. The CDR3 nucleotides are TGTGCCAGCAGCCAAAATGGGGGAGAGACCCAGTACTTC. The gene calls are TRBV3-1 and TRBJ2-5; D may match TRBD1 or TRBD2 (5 bases each). The CDR3 totals 13 residues. V was cut by 2 bases and J by 4 bases, with 8 bases left in between. CDR1 is LGHDT, CDR2 YNNKEL, per germline (reference sequence).